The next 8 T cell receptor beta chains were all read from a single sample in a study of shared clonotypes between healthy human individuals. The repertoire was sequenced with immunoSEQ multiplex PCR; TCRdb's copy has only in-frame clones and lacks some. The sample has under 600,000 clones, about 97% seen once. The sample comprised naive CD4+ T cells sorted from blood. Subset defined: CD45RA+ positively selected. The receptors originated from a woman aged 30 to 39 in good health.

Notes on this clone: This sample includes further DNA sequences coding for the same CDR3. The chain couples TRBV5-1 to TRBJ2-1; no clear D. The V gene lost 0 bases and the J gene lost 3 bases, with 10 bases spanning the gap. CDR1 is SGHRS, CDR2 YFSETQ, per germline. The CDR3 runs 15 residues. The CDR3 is CASSLDRFDYNEQFF. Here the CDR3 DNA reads TGCGCCAGCAGCTTGGATCGGTTCGACTACAATGAGCAGTTCTTC.

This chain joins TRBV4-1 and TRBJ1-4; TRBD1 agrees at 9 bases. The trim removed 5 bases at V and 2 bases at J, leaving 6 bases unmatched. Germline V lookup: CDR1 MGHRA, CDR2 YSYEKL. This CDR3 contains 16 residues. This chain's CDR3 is CASSYRGRNTNEKLFF. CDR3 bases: TGCGCCAGCAGCTACAGGGGGCGAAATACTAATGAAAAACTGTTTTTT.

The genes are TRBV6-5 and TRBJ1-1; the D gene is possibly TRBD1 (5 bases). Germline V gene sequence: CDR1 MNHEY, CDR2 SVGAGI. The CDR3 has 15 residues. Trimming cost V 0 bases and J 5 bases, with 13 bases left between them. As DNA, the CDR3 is TGTGCCAGCAGTTACTCTGGGGGAGGTTTTACTGAAGCTTTCTTT. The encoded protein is CASSYSGGGFTEAFF.

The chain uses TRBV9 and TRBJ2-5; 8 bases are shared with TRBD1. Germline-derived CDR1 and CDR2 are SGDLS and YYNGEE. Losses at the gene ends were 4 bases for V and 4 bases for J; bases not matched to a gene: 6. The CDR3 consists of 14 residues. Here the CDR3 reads CASSLPGTGETQYF. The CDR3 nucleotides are TGTGCCAGCAGCCTCCCCGGGACAGGAGAGACCCAGTACTTC.

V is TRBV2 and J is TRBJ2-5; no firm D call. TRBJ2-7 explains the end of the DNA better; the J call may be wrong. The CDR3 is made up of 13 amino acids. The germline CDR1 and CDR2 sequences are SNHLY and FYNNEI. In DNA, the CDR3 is TGTGCCAGCGTACCCCGGATCCCCTACGAGCAGTACTTC. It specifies CASVPRIPYEQYF.

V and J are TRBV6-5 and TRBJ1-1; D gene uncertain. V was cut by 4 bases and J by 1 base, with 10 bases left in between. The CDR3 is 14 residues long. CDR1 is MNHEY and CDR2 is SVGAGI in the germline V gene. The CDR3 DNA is TGTGCCAGCAGTTTTGAGGAAAGGAACACTGAAGCTTTCTTT. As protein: CASSFEERNTEAFF.

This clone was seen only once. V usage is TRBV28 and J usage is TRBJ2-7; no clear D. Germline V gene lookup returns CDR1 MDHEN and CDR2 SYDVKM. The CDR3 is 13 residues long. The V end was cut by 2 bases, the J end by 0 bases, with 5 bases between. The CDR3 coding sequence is TGTGCCAGCAGTTTACCCCCCTCCTACGAGCAGTACTTC. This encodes CASSLPPSYEQYF.

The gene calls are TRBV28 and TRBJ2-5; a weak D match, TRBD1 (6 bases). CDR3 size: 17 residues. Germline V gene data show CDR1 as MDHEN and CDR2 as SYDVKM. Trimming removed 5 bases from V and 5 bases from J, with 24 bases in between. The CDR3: CASSPRSLTGRRETQYF. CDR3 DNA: TGTGCCAGCAGTCCGAGGTCCTTGACAGGCCGGCGGGAGACCCAGTACTTC.